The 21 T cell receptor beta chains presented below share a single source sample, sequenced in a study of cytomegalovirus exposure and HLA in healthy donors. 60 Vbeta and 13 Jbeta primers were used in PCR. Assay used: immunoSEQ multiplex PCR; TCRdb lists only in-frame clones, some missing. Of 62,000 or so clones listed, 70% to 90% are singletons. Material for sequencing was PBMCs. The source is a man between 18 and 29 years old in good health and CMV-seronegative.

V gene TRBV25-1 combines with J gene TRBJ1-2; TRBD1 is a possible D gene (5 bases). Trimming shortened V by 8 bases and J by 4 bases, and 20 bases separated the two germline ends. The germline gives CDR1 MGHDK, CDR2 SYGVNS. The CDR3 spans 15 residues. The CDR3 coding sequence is TGTGCCAGCGACGGAGGAGGGGTCCCGGGCTATGGCTACACCTTC. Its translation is CASDGGGVPGYGYTF.

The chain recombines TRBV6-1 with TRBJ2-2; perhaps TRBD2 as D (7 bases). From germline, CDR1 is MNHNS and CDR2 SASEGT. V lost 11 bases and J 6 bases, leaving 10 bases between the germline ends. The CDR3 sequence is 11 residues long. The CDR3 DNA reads TGTGCCGGGGAGGGGGCCGGGGAGCTGTTTTTT. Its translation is CAGEGAGELFF.

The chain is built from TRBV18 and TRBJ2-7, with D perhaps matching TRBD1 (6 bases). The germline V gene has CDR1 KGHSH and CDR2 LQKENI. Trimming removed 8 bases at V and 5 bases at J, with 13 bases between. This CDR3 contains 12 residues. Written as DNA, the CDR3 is TGTGCCAGCGCCCTTTACAGGGACGAGCAGTACTTC. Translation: CASALYRDEQYF.

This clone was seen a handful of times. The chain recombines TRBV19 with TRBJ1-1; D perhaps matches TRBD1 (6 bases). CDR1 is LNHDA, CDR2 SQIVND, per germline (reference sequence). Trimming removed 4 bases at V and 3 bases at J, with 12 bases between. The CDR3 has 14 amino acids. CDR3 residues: CASSTYRDHTEAFF. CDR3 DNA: TGTGCCAGTAGTACGTACAGGGACCACACTGAAGCTTTCTTT.

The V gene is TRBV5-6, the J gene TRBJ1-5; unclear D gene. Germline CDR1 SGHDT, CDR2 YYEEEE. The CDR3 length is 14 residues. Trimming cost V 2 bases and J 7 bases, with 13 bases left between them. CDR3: CASSFPGIGQPQHF. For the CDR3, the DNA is TGTGCCAGCAGCTTCCCGGGTATTGGGCAGCCCCAGCATTTT.

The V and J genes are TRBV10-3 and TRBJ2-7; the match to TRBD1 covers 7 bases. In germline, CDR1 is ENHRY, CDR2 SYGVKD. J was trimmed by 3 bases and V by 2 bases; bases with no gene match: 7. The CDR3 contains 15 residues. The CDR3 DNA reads TGTGCCATCAGTGAGCCTCGGCAGGGGGTCTACGAGCAGTACTTC. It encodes CAISEPRQGVYEQYF.

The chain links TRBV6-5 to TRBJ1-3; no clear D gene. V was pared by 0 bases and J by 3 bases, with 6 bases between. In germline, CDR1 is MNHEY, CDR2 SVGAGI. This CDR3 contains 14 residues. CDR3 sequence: CASSYSSLGNTIYF. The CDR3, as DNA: TGTGCCAGCAGTTACTCGTCCCTTGGAAACACCATATATTTT.

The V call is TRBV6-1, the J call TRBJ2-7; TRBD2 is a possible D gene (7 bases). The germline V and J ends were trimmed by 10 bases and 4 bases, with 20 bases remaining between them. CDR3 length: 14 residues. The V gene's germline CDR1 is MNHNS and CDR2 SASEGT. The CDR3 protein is CATTTGRGPYEQYF. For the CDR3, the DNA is TGTGCCACCACCACAGGGCGGGGGCCTTACGAGCAGTACTTC.

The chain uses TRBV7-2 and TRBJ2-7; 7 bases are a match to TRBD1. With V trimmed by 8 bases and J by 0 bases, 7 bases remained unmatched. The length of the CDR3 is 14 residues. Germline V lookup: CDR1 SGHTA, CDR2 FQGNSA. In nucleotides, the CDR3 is TGTGCCAGCGCCCCCGGGACAGCCTCCTACGAGCAGTACTTC. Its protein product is CASAPGTASYEQYF.

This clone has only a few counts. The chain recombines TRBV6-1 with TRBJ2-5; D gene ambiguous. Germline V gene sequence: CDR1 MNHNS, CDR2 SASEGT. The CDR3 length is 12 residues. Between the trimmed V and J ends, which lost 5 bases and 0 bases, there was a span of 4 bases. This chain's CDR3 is CASSQYQETQYF. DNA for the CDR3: TGTGCCAGCAGTCAGTACCAAGAGACCCAGTACTTC.

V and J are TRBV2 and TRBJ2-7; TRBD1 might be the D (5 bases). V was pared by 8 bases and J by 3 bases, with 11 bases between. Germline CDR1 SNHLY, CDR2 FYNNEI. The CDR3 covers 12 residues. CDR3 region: CASLKRGYEQYF. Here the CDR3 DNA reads TGTGCCAGCCTTAAAAGGGGCTACGAGCAGTACTTC.

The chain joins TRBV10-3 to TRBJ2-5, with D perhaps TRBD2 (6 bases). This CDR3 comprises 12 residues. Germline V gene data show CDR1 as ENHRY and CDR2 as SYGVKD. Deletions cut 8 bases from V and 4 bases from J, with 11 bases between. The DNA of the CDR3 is TGTGCCATCCGACGGGAGAGAGAGACCCAGTACTTC. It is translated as CAIRRERETQYF.

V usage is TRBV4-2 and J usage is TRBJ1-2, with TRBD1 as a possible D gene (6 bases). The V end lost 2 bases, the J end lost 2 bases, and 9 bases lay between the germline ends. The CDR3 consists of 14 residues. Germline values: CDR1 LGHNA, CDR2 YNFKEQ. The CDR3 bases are TGTGCCAGCAGCCAAAATGACAGGAACTATGGCTACACCTTC. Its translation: CASSQNDRNYGYTF.

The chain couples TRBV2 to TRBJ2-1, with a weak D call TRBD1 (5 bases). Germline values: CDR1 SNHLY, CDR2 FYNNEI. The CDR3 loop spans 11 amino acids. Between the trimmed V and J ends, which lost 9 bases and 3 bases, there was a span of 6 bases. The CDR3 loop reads CASQGYNEQFF. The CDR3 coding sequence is TGTGCCAGTCAGGGCTACAATGAGCAGTTCTTC.

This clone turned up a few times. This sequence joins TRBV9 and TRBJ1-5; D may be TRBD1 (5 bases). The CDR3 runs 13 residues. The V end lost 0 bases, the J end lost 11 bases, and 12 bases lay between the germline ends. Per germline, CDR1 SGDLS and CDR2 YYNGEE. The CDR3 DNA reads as TGTGCCAGCAGCGTAGAGGGAAGGGGCGCCCAGCATTTT. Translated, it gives CASSVEGRGAQHF.

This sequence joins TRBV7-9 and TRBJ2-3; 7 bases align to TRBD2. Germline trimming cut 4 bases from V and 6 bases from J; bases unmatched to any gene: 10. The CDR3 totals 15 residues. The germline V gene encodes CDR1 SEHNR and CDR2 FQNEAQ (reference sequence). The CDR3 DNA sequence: TGTGCCAGCAGCTCCGGCAGGGCGGGGGAGGATACGCAGTATTTT. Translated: CASSSGRAGEDTQYF. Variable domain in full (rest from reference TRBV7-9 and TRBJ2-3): DTGVSQNPRHKITKRGQNVTFRCDPISEHNRLYWYRQTLGQGPEFLTYFQNEAQLEKSRLLSDRFSAERPKGSFSTLEIQRTEQGDSAMYLCASSSGRAGEDTQYFGPGTRLTVL.

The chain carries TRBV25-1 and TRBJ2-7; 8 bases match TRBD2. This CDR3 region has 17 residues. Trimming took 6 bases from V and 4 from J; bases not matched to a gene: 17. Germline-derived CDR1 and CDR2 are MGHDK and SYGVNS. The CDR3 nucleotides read TGTGCCAGCAGCCGAAGCGGGGGAACGGCCTTTTTGTACGAGCAGTACTTC. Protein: CASSRSGGTAFLYEQYF.

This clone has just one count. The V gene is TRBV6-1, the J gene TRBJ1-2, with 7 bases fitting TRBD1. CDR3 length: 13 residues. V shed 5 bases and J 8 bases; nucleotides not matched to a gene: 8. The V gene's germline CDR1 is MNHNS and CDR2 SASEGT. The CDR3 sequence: CASSPGTARGYTF. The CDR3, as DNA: TGTGCCAGCAGTCCCGGGACAGCGAGGGGCTACACCTTC.

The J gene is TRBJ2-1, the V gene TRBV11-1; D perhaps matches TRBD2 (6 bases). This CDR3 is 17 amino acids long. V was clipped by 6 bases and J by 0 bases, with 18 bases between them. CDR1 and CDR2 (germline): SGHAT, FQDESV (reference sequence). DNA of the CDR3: TGTGCCAGCAGACGGGACTCACTACCAAGCTCCTACAATGAGCAGTTCTTC. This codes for CASRRDSLPSSYNEQFF.

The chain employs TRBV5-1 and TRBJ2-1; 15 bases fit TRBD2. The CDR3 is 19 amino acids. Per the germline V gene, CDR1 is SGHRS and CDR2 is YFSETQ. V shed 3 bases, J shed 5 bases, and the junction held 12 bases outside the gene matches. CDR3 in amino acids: CASSWTSGGAGRVDNEQFF. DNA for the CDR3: TGCGCCAGCAGCTGGACTAGCGGGGGGGCGGGAAGGGTTGACAATGAGCAGTTCTTC.

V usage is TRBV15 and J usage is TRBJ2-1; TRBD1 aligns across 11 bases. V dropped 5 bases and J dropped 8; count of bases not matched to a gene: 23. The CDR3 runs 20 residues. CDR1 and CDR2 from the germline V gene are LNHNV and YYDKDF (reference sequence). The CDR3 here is CATSGSKDRGPIRRFHEQFF. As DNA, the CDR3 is TGTGCCACCAGCGGTTCCAAGGACAGGGGGCCGATCAGACGTTTCCATGAGCAGTTCTTC.